The rows below give T cell receptor beta chains drawn from one sample of a study of blood T cell repertoires in COVID-19. Libraries were prepared by immunoSEQ multiplex PCR; TCRdb keeps only in-frame clonotypes and omits some of them. The sample yields about 250,000 clones, roughly 86% seen once. What was sequenced was peripheral blood. Receptors were obtained from a woman aged 55-70 years who had recovered from COVID-19. Both conserved end residues are part of each CDR3. A D gene is named only where the DNA matches it firmly. Clone sizes are given selectively: once, few, many, or a class where the clone is expanded.

j_call d_call v_call clone_size cdr3_nt cdr3_aa
TRBJ2-1 . TRBV18 . TGTGCCAGCTCACTCTACGCGGATAGCTCCTACAATGAGCAGTTCTTC CASSLYADSSYNEQFF
TRBJ2-1 . TRBV5-4 few TGTGCCAGCACGCGGGACGTTGAGCAGTTCTTC CASTRDVEQFF
TRBJ2-2 . TRBV5-4 . TGTGCCAGCAGGAACAGAGTGAACACCGGGGAGCTGTTTTTT CASRNRVNTGELFF
TRBJ1-3 . TRBV5-6 . TGTGCCAGCAGCGTTCAAGGAGACACCATATATTTT CASSVQGDTIYF
TRBJ1-1 . TRBV19 . TGTGCCAGTAGTACGACTGCGAACACTGAAGCTTTCTTT CASSTTANTEAFF
TRBJ1-4 . TRBV28 . TGTGCCAGCAGTTTCGGTGCAACTAATGAAAAACTGTTTTTT CASSFGATNEKLFF
TRBJ2-7 . TRBV15 . TGTGCCACCAGCAGGGACAGTTCCTACGAGCAGTACTTC CATSRDSSYEQYF
TRBJ2-1 TRBD2 TRBV10-2 . TGCGCCAGCAGTGATACTAGCGGGGTTAGCGATGAGCAGTTCTTC CASSDTSGVSDEQFF
TRBJ2-7 . TRBV5-6 . TGTGCCAGCAGCTTGGTGCCCGGGTTCTCCTACGAGCAGTACTTC CASSLVPGFSYEQYF
TRBJ2-7 TRBD1 TRBV11-1 . TGTGCCAGCAGTGGGACAGGGGGCCTCTCCTACGAGCAGTACTTC CASSGTGGLSYEQYF
TRBJ1-6 TRBD1 TRBV6-5 . TGTGCCAGCGAGGGACAGGCGCAAGGGGCCCTCCACTTT CASEGQAQGALHF
TRBJ1-5 . TRBV27 . TGTGCCAGCAGTCGTAACAATCAGCCCCAGCATTTT CASSRNNQPQHF
TRBJ2-7 . TRBV7-9 . TGTGCCAGCAGCTTACCCGGTCCGGACGAGCAGTACTTC CASSLPGPDEQYF
TRBJ2-5 TRBD1 TRBV6-2/TRBV6-3 . TGTGCCAGCAGTTACTCGTACAGGGGAGAGACCCAGTACTTC CASSYSYRGETQYF
TRBJ1-1 . TRBV18 . TGTGCCAGCTCACCCAACAGGCCCCAGGGGACTGAAGCTTTCTTT CASSPNRPQGTEAFF
TRBJ1-4 . TRBV4-1 few TGCGCCAGCAGTCGACGACAGGCGGATGAAAAACTGTTTTTT CASSRRQADEKLFF
TRBJ2-1 TRBD2 TRBV5-1 . TGCGCCAGCAGCGAAACTAGCGGAGACCATCTGTTCTTC CASSETSGDHLFF
TRBJ2-5 TRBD2 TRBV19 . TGTGCCAGTAGTATACCCCCCGTAGCGGGGGGGGAAGAGACCCAGTACTTC CASSIPPVAGGEETQYF
TRBJ1-4 . TRBV5-5 . TGTGCCAGCAGCCTGGCCGGTAATGAAAAACTGTTTTTT CASSLAGNEKLFF
TRBJ2-1 . TRBV21-1 . TGTGCCAGCAGCAAAGCCCTCAAGGTCAGGGGGTGGATAAATGAGCAGTTCTTC CASSKALKVRGWINEQFF
TRBJ2-3 TRBD1 TRBV7-9 once TGTGCCAGCAGATGGACAGGGGACGCAGATACGCAGTATTTT CASRWTGDADTQYF
TRBJ2-1 . TRBV27 . TGTGCCAGCAGTACGCCTATGGACAGTCCCGGTGAGCAGTTCTTC CASSTPMDSPGEQFF
TRBJ1-3 TRBD1 TRBV4-2 . TGTGCCAGCAGCCACCAATTGACCGGGACAGGGGGTGGAAACACCATATATTTT CASSHQLTGTGGGNTIYF
TRBJ1-1 . TRBV5-4 . TGTGCCAGCAGCCCCGGGGGGGGCGCGGACACTGAAGCTTTCTTT CASSPGGGADTEAFF
TRBJ1-3 . TRBV18 . TGTGCCAGCTCACCATCCGCTGGCCGCTCTGGAAACACCATATATTTT CASSPSAGRSGNTIYF
TRBJ1-5 TRBD1 TRBV28 . TGTGCCAGCACAGGGGGCACCGCCCTTCTCAATCAGCCCCAGCATTTT CASTGGTALLNQPQHF
TRBJ1-4 . TRBV9 . TGTGCCAGCAGCGTGGGTGGGAGTGCTGAAAAACTGTTTTTT CASSVGGSAEKLFF
TRBJ1-1 . TRBV2 . TGTGCCAGCAGTGATTTGTCTTACACTGAAGCTTTCTTT CASSDLSYTEAFF
TRBJ2-3 . TRBV2 once TGTGCCAGCAGTGAAGGGGGAGATAGAACAGATACGCAGTATTTT CASSEGGDRTDTQYF
TRBJ2-7 TRBD1 TRBV18 . TGTGCCAGCTCACCGGGACAGACCTACGAGCAGTACTTC CASSPGQTYEQYF
TRBJ1-1 TRBD1 TRBV18 once TGTGCCAGCTCACCGGACAGGGACAATCCAGGGGCTTTCTTT CASSPDRDNPGAFF
TRBJ2-1 . TRBV24-1 . TGTGCCACCCCCCTGGCAGTTTCCTACAATGAGCAGTTCTTC CATPLAVSYNEQFF
TRBJ2-1 . TRBV9 . TGTGCCAGCAGCGTAGTAAGCAACGGAGTGCAGTTCTTC CASSVVSNGVQFF
TRBJ1-1 TRBD1 TRBV7-3 . TGTGCCAGCAGCGCGACAGGGGGTAACACTGAAGCTTTCTTT CASSATGGNTEAFF
TRBJ1-2 . TRBV28 . TGTGCCAGCAGTCGCGGACAGAATGGCTACACCTTC CASSRGQNGYTF
TRBJ1-4 . TRBV24-1 medium-sized TGTGCCACCAGTGGTCCCGGGACACTCGGGGGGGTTCTAGCTTTT CATSGPGTLGGVLAF
TRBJ2-3 TRBD2 TRBV7-2 few TGTGCCAGCAGCCGGGAGGGGGGCCCAGATACGCAGTATTTT CASSREGGPDTQYF
TRBJ2-1 TRBD2 TRBV27 . TGTGCCAGCAGTCATGTAGCGGGGGGGCCTGGTGATAATGAGCAGTTCTTC CASSHVAGGPGDNEQFF
TRBJ1-4 . TRBV9 . TGTGCCAGCAGCGCCTCCGGGGGGGGAACTAATGAAAAACTGTTTTTT CASSASGGGTNEKLFF
TRBJ1-2 . TRBV5-6 . TGTGCCAGCAGCTTCCCGGTATCCCTAGTGCAGCCATCTAACTATGGCTACACCTTC CASSFPVSLVQPSNYGYTF
TRBJ2-7 TRBD1 TRBV4-2 . TGTGCCAGCAGCCAAGGAGTTCCCGGGACAGGGATGACTTACGAGCAGTACTTC CASSQGVPGTGMTYEQYF
TRBJ2-1 TRBD1 TRBV9 . TGTGCCAGCACCCGGACAGGGGTAGAGAATGAGCAGTTCTTC CASTRTGVENEQFF
TRBJ1-5 . TRBV19 . TGTGCCAGTAGTATAACCCGGGACATAGATCAGCCCCAGCATTTT CASSITRDIDQPQHF
TRBJ2-7 TRBD2 TRBV3-1/TRBV3-2 . TGTGCCAGCAGCCAAAGGCCCGCGGGGGATCCCTACGAGCAGTACTTC CASSQRPAGDPYEQYF
TRBJ1-5 TRBD1 TRBV6-5 few TGTGCCAGCACTCTGGACAGGGGAGGCGATCAGCCCCAGCATTTT CASTLDRGGDQPQHF
TRBJ2-3 . TRBV9 . TGTGCCAGCAGCGTAGACAGCTTTCCCACAGATACGCAGTATTTT CASSVDSFPTDTQYF
TRBJ2-2 TRBD1 TRBV29-1 . TGCAGCGTAAATCGGGACAGGAACACCGGGGAGCTGTTTTTT CSVNRDRNTGELFF
TRBJ2-7 . TRBV27 once TGTGCCAGCAGTTTATCGGGCATACTCTCCTACGAGCAGTACTTC CASSLSGILSYEQYF
TRBJ2-7 TRBD1 TRBV4-1 . TGCGCCAGCAGCCATAACAGGGGAATAGGAGGCTACGAGCAGTACTTC CASSHNRGIGGYEQYF
TRBJ1-6 . TRBV2 many TGTGCCAGCAGGACCGACGGGGATTCACCCCTCCACTTT CASRTDGDSPLHF
TRBJ1-5 TRBD1 TRBV7-9 few TGTGCCAGCAGCTTAGCGACAGGGAGCAATCAGCCCCAGCATTTT CASSLATGSNQPQHF
TRBJ2-7 TRBD2 TRBV6-2/TRBV6-3 . TGTGCCAGCAGTCAATTAGCGGGGCGACCGGGCCATACTACGTTTGAGCAGTACTTC CASSQLAGRPGHTTFEQYF
TRBJ1-5 . TRBV3-1/TRBV3-2 . TGTGCCAGCAGCCAAGATCCGGGGACAAGGCAGCCCCAGCATTTT CASSQDPGTRQPQHF
TRBJ1-3 . TRBV7-9 . TGTGCCAGCAGCTTTATGGTGGGAGCTGGAAACACCATATATTTT CASSFMVGAGNTIYF
TRBJ2-6 TRBD1 TRBV27 . TGTGCCAGCAGGGAAGTCTGGGACAGGGGCCTCTCTGGGGCCAACGTCCTGACTTTC CASREVWDRGLSGANVLTF